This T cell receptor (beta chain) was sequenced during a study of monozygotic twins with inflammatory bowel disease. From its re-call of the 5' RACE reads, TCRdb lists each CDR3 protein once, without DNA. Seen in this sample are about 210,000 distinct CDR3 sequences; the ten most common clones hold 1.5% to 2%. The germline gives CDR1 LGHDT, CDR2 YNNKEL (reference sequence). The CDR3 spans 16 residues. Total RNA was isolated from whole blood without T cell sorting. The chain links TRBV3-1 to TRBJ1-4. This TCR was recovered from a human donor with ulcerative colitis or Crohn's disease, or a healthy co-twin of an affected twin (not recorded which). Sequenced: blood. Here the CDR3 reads CASSQDLWQGTEKLFF.